The clone carrying this TCR beta chain has just a few counts. Other DNA sequences in the same sample also yield this CDR3. This sample is part of a study of blood T cell repertoires in COVID-19. The wider study: Samples taken during acute and convalescent COVID-19 were collected in the United States, Italy and Spain. Nucleic acid was either cDNA or gDNA, and it came from T cells, B-cell-depleted T cells, or PBMCs.

Per the original data handling: Amplified reference gene primers provided the basis for estimating nucleated cell counts. The method was immunoSEQ multiplex PCR; TCRdb's version includes in-frame clones alone and lacks a portion of them. Clonal size and the V and J genes are those of that table, whereas D and trimming came from the DNA. The sample yields about 120,000 clones, 70% to 90% seen once. The germline gives CDR1 MDHEN, CDR2 SYDVKM. This CDR3 is built from 14 residues. Trimming cost V 5 bases and J 4 bases, with 14 bases left between them. The clonotype originates from a woman aged 50 to 65 with acute or convalescent COVID-19. Sequencing was carried out using peripheral blood. This chain connects TRBV28 to TRBJ1-2; tentative D call: TRBD1 (5 bases). In DNA form, the CDR3 reads TGTGCCAGCAGTCTACAGGTCGGGGGCTATGGCTACACCTTC. Translation: CASSLQVGGYGYTF.